This is a list of T cell receptor beta chains from one sample in a study of blood T cell repertoires in COVID-19. Clones were read by immunoSEQ multiplex PCR, and TCRdb kept only the in-frame ones, dropping some. The sample contains about 220,000 clones, roughly 85% of which appear only once. Sequenced: peripheral blood. These receptors all come from a woman between 65 and 79 years old with COVID-19, enrolled during active disease. Both conserved end residues are part of each CDR3. The D gene is left open where the match is weak. Clone size appears in some rows only: once, few, many, or a class for an expanded clone.

CDR3 protein	CDR3 DNA	D gene	V gene	J gene	clone size
CASSPLPQGDRSEAFF	TGTGCCAGCTCACCATTACCACAGGGAGATCGATCAGAAGCTTTCTTT	NA	TRBV18	TRBJ1-1	once
CASSLRVAARETQYF	TGTGCCAGCAGCTTAAGGGTAGCGGCTCGGGAGACCCAGTACTTC	NA	TRBV7-9	TRBJ2-5	few
CASSLNRNTEAFF	TGTGCCAGCAGCTTAAACAGAAACACTGAAGCTTTCTTT	NA	TRBV11-2	TRBJ1-1	NA
CASSARPLAGFGNEQFF	TGTGCCAGCAGCGCTCGCCCCCTAGCGGGATTTGGCAATGAGCAGTTCTTC	TRBD2	TRBV9	TRBJ2-1	NA
CASRSLTGGSYNEQFF	TGCGCCAGCAGGTCACTAACAGGGGGCTCCTACAATGAGCAGTTCTTC	TRBD1	TRBV5-1	TRBJ2-1	NA
CASSRRDAAQPQHF	TGTGCCAGCTCACGGCGAGACGCGGCTCAGCCCCAGCATTTT	NA	TRBV18	TRBJ1-5	NA
CASRAPGQGATGGYTF	TGTGCCAGCAGAGCTCCGGGACAGGGGGCGACGGGGGGCTACACCTTC	TRBD1	TRBV2	TRBJ1-2	NA
CASSLGTGRELTEKLFF	TGTGCCAGCAGCCTAGGAACAGGGCGCGAATTAACGGAAAAACTGTTTTTT	NA	TRBV7-6	TRBJ1-4	NA
CASYSGANVLTF	TGTGCCAGCTACTCTGGGGCCAACGTCCTGACTTTC	NA	TRBV7-2	TRBJ2-6	NA
CASSPGRGNYGYTF	TGTGCCAGCAGTCCCGGCAGGGGTAACTATGGCTACACCTTC	NA	TRBV27	TRBJ1-2	NA
CASSLEAGTATNEKLFF	TGTGCCAGCAGCCTAGAGGCCGGGACAGCAACTAATGAAAAACTGTTTTTT	TRBD1	TRBV7-2	TRBJ1-4	NA
CASITQGLATAGELFF	TGTGCCAGCATAACGCAGGGACTAGCGACAGCCGGGGAGCTGTTTTTT	TRBD2	TRBV7-2	TRBJ2-2	NA
CASSLNTEAFF	TGCGCCAGCAGCCTTAACACTGAAGCTTTCTTT	NA	TRBV5-1	TRBJ1-1	NA
CASSSRPSGVSEQFF	TGTGCCAGCAGCTCCCGTCCTAGCGGGGTCAGTGAGCAGTTCTTC	TRBD2	TRBV5-5	TRBJ2-1	NA
CASSLALAGSWYEQYF	TGTGCCAGCAGCTTAGCACTAGCGGGAAGTTGGTACGAGCAGTACTTC	TRBD2	TRBV7-2	TRBJ2-7	NA
CAWSAVRDGGELFF	TGTGCCTGGAGTGCGGTCAGGGATGGCGGGGAGCTGTTTTTT	NA	TRBV30	TRBJ2-2	NA
CASSFPWGLARETQYF	TGTGCCAGCAGTTTCCCGTGGGGACTAGCACGAGAGACCCAGTACTTC	TRBD2	TRBV6-2/TRBV6-3	TRBJ2-5	once
CASGGGGNTIYF	TGTGCCAGCGGAGGGGGCGGAAACACCATATATTTT	NA	TRBV21-1	TRBJ1-3	NA
CASSPTGVVTEAFF	TGCGCCAGCAGCCCCACGGGGGTCGTCACTGAAGCTTTCTTT	NA	TRBV4-1	TRBJ1-1	few
CAISEGGEAPDEQFF	TGTGCCATCAGTGAGGGAGGGGAGGCCCCGGATGAGCAGTTCTTC	NA	TRBV10-3	TRBJ2-1	once
CSVYVSGVNQYF	TGCAGCGTCTACGTCTCCGGGGTCAATCAGTATTTT	NA	TRBV29-1	TRBJ2-3	few
CASRPPGTDTQYF	TGTGCCAGCAGGCCCCCGGGTACAGATACGCAGTATTTT	NA	TRBV6-5	TRBJ2-3	NA
CSVERETQYF	TGCAGCGTTGAGAGAGAGACCCAGTACTTC	NA	TRBV29-1	TRBJ2-5	NA
CASSPTGLYGYTF	TGTGCCAGCTCACCCACAGGGCTCTATGGCTACACCTTC	NA	TRBV18	TRBJ1-2	NA
CASSAGGTDNQPQHF	TGCGCCAGCAGCGCCGGGGGGACGGACAATCAGCCCCAGCATTTT	NA	TRBV5-1	TRBJ1-5	once
CASSLSPRDRVDEQFF	TGTGCCAGCAGCCTCAGTCCCCGGGACAGGGTTGATGAGCAGTTCTTC	TRBD1	TRBV7-3	TRBJ2-1	NA
CASSLVAGKTVNTEAFF	TGCGCCAGCAGCTTGGTCGCAGGGAAGACAGTGAACACTGAAGCTTTCTTT	NA	TRBV5-1	TRBJ1-1	once
CSVDQGTPNTEAFF	TGCAGCGTTGACCAAGGGACACCAAACACTGAAGCTTTCTTT	NA	TRBV29-1	TRBJ1-1	NA
CASSAEIQETQYF	TGTGCCAGCAGTGCGGAGATCCAAGAGACCCAGTACTTC	NA	TRBV2	TRBJ2-5	NA
CASSYSGVKTEAFF	TGTGCCAGCAGTTACAGTGGAGTAAAGACTGAAGCTTTCTTT	NA	TRBV6-5	TRBJ1-1	few
CASSQTLQGQDYYGYTF	TGTGCCAGCAGCCAAACATTACAGGGACAGGACTACTATGGCTACACCTTC	TRBD1	TRBV4-2	TRBJ1-2	NA
CASSYSIAVSPLHF	TGTGCCAGCAGTTACTCCATTGCAGTCTCACCCCTCCACTTT	NA	TRBV6-5	TRBJ1-6	once
CASSHAVSYEQYF	TGTGCCAGCAGCCACGCGGTCTCCTACGAGCAGTACTTC	NA	TRBV3-1/TRBV3-2	TRBJ2-7	NA
CASRDLDRGLQNEQFF	TGTGCCAGCAGGGACCTAGACAGGGGTTTACAGAATGAGCAGTTCTTC	TRBD1	TRBV2	TRBJ2-1	few
CASSPKTGGDSPLHF	TGCGCCAGCAGCCCCAAGACAGGGGGGGATTCACCCCTCCACTTT	TRBD1	TRBV5-1	TRBJ1-6	NA
CASSLVESRYNEQFF	TGTGCCAGCAGCTTAGTCGAAAGCCGCTACAATGAGCAGTTCTTC	NA	TRBV7-9	TRBJ2-1	NA
CASSEEENSPLHF	TGTGCCAGCAGTGAGGAGGAAAATTCACCCCTCCACTTT	NA	TRBV2	TRBJ1-6	NA
CASSPSRAADTQYF	TGTGCCAGCTCCCCCAGTCGAGCGGCAGATACGCAGTATTTT	NA	TRBV18	TRBJ2-3	NA
CASRYSSDRGRNTGELFF	TGTGCCAGCAGGTACTCCTCGGACAGGGGGCGGAACACCGGGGAGCTGTTTTTT	TRBD1	TRBV5-4	TRBJ2-2	NA
CASSVSGSVETQYF	TGTGCCAGCAGCGTTAGCGGGAGTGTAGAGACCCAGTACTTC	TRBD2	TRBV9	TRBJ2-5	NA
CASSEGSGSSYEQYF	TGTGCCAGCAGTGAGGGTAGCGGTAGCTCCTACGAGCAGTACTTC	NA	TRBV6-4	TRBJ2-7	NA
CASSDGLIGAYGYTF	TGTGCCAGCAGTGACGGACTCATAGGCGCCTATGGCTACACCTTC	NA	TRBV6-1	TRBJ1-2	NA
CASSRSASGSGETQYF	TGTGCCAGCAGCCGGAGTGCTAGCGGGTCTGGGGAGACCCAGTACTTC	TRBD2	TRBV3-1/TRBV3-2	TRBJ2-5	NA
CASRFQGGFRETQYF	TGTGCCAGCAGGTTCCAAGGCGGTTTTAGGGAGACCCAGTACTTC	NA	TRBV2	TRBJ2-5	NA
CASMAGREGNQPQHF	TGTGCCAGTATGGCGGGGAGGGAGGGCAATCAGCCCCAGCATTTT	NA	TRBV19	TRBJ1-5	NA
CASRPTPGGAQHF	TGTGCCAGTAGGCCGACCCCGGGAGGGGCCCAGCATTTT	NA	TRBV19	TRBJ1-5	NA
CASSQSLFRTENSPLHF	TGTGCCAGCAGCCAAAGTTTATTCAGGACAGAGAATTCACCCCTCCACTTT	NA	TRBV3-1/TRBV3-2	TRBJ1-6	NA
CASSLITGTEAFF	TGTGCCAGCAGCTTGATCACCGGGACTGAAGCTTTCTTT	NA	TRBV5-4	TRBJ1-1	NA
CASSEFAGGTEAFF	TGCGCCAGCAGTGAGTTCGCGGGGGGCACTGAAGCTTTCTTT	NA	TRBV10-2	TRBJ1-1	NA
CASSLVAGTGGGYTF	TGTGCCAGCAGCTTAGTCGCCGGGACAGGGGGTGGCTACACCTTC	TRBD1	TRBV11-2	TRBJ1-2	NA
CASSAGLNFGNQPQHF	TGCGCCAGCAGCGCGGGCTTGAACTTCGGCAATCAGCCCCAGCATTTT	NA	TRBV5-1	TRBJ1-5	NA
CASSLLSGTGAKEQYF	TGTGCCAGCTCACTGTTATCCGGGACAGGGGCTAAGGAGCAGTACTTC	TRBD1	TRBV18	TRBJ2-7	few
CASSLELFATNEKLFF	TGTGCCAGCAGTTTAGAGCTGTTTGCAACTAATGAAAAACTGTTTTTT	NA	TRBV28	TRBJ1-4	once
CASRIPGQGNTEAFF	TGTGCCAGTAGAATACCGGGACAGGGGAACACTGAAGCTTTCTTT	TRBD1	TRBV19	TRBJ1-1	NA
CASSIPDRASEAFF	TGTGCCAGTAGTATCCCCGACAGGGCCTCTGAAGCTTTCTTT	TRBD1	TRBV19	TRBJ1-1	NA
CASSIEGTGRGQPQHF	TGTGCCAGTAGTATAGAAGGCACAGGGAGAGGTCAGCCCCAGCATTTT	NA	TRBV19	TRBJ1-5	NA